A single T cell receptor beta chain is shown here with its context. What it recognizes is unknown. The donors were part of the validation cohort, which consisted of some 120 subjects and was separate from the first cohort of 666 subjects. These data come from a study of cytomegalovirus exposure and HLA in healthy donors. Study-wide background: A subsequent analysis reported that the 120 validation repertoires were produced on the same platform that had also been used for the 666 first-cohort repertoires.

CDR1 is GTSNPN and CDR2 is SVGIG in the germline V gene (reference sequence). V dropped 5 bases and J dropped 4; count of bases not matched to a gene: 4. The CDR3 covers 13 residues. Regarding the study as a whole: Reportedly, cytomegalovirus status was diagnosed with high sensitivity and specificity. The study recorded around 160 TCR beta chains that were cytomegalovirus-associated.

Assay used: immunoSEQ multiplex PCR; TCRdb lists only in-frame clones, some missing. The sample holds more than 95,000 clones, roughly 95% seen once. The receptor was isolated from a young man in good health and CMV-seronegative. The chain is built from TRBV30 and TRBJ2-2, with 7 positions matching TRBD1. Sequenced material: PBMCs. CDR3 nucleotide sequence: TGTGCCTGGGGGGGACAGAGCACCGGGGAGCTGTTTTTT. It encodes CAWGGQSTGELFF.